The next 4 T cell receptor beta chains were all read from a single sample in a study of identical twins. TCRdb redid the calling of the 5' RACE reads with MiXCR, one entry per CDR3 protein. The data show about 1.7 million distinct CDR3 sequences, more than 30% seen once. The sample consisted of cord blood. These receptors all come from a newborn girl in good health.

The chain employs TRBV19 and TRBJ1-1; perhaps TRBD1 as D (5 bases). The germline CDR1 and CDR2 sequences are LNHDA and SQIVND (reference sequence). The CDR3 length is 15 residues. Trimming pared 4 bases from V and 0 bases from J, leaving 12 bases between. The CDR3 nucleotides read TGTGCCAGTAGTACCGAGGGACTGGTGAACACTGAAGCTTTCTTT. Translating gives CASSTEGLVNTEAFF. The full variable domain, completed using reference TRBV19 and TRBJ1-1, is DGGITQSPKYLFRKEGQNVTLSCEQNLNHDAMYWYRQDPGQGLRLIYYSQIVNDFQKGDIAEGYSVSREKKESFPLTVTSAQKNPTAFYLCASSTEGLVNTEAFFGQGTRLTVV.

This clonotype came up a few times. The rearrangement uses TRBV5-1 and TRBJ2-3, with 8 bases fitting TRBD1. After removal of 4 bases from V and 8 bases from J, the junction contained 9 bases not matched to a gene. Germline V CDR1 and CDR2: SGHRS, YFSETQ. The length of the CDR3 is 14 residues. Here the CDR3 DNA reads TGCGCCAGCAGCCACGACAGGGGAGGAGGTACGCAGTATTTT. This gives the protein CASSHDRGGGTQYF.

The chain joins TRBV27 to TRBJ2-7; D unresolved. V was cut by 1 base and J by 5 bases, with 12 bases left in between. This CDR3 is 14 amino acids long. Germline lookup yields CDR1 MNHEY and CDR2 SMNVEV (reference sequence). CDR3 in amino acids: CASSLWWGWDEQYF. Here the CDR3 DNA reads TGTGCCAGCAGTTTATGGTGGGGTTGGGACGAGCAGTACTTC.

This clonotype was counted between two and nine times. The genes are TRBV20-1 and TRBJ2-5; D possibly corresponds to TRBD2 (5 bases). This CDR3 has 16 residues. Germline lookup yields CDR1 DFQATT and CDR2 SNEGSKA (reference sequence). Trimming pared 0 bases from V and 11 bases from J, leaving 25 bases between. CDR3 amino acids: CSARDDEGENYNEQYF. CDR3 sequence (DNA): TGCAGTGCTAGAGATGATGAGGGAGAGAACTACAATGAGCAGTACTTC.